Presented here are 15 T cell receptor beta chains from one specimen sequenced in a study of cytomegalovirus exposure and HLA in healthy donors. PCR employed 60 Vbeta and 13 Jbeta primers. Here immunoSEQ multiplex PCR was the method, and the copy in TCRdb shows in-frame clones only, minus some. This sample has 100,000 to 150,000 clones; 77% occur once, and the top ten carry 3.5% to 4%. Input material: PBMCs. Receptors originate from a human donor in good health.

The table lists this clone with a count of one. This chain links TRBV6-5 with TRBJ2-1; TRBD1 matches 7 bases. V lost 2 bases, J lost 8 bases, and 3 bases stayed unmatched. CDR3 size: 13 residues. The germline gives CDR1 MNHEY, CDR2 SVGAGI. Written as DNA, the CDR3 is TGTGCCAGCAGTTACGACAGGGTACATGAGCAGTTCTTC. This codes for CASSYDRVHEQFF.

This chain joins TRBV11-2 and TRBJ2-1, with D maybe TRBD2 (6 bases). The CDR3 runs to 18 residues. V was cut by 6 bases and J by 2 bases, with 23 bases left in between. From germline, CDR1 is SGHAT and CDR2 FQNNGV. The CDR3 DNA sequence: TGTGCCAGCAGACTGGACGATATCGGGAGATTCGCCTACAATGAGCAGTTCTTC. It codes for CASRLDDIGRFAYNEQFF.

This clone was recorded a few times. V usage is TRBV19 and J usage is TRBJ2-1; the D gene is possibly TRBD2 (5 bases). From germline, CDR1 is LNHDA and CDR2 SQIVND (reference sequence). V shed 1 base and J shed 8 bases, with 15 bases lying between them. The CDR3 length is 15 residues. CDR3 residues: CASSIVEGRADEQFF. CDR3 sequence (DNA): TGTGCCAGTAGTATAGTCGAGGGAAGGGCAGATGAGCAGTTCTTC.

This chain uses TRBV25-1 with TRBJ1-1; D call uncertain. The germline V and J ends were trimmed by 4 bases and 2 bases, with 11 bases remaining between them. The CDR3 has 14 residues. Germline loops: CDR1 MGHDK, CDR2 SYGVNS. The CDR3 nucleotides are TGTGCCAGCAGTGCCCTCAGCGTTAACACTGAAGCTTTCTTT. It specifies CASSALSVNTEAFF. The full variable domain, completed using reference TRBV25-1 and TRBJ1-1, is EADIYQTPRYLVIGTGKKITLECSQTMGHDKMYWYQQDPGMELHLIHYSYGVNSTEKGDLSSESTVSRIRTEHFPLTLESARPSHTSQYLCASSALSVNTEAFFGQGTRLTVV.

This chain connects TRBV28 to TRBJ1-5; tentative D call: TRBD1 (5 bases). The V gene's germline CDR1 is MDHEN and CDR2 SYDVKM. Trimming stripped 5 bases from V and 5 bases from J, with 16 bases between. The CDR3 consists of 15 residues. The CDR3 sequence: CASSILRRGDQPQHF. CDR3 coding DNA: TGTGCCAGCAGTATTCTGCGGCGGGGGGATCAGCCCCAGCATTTT.

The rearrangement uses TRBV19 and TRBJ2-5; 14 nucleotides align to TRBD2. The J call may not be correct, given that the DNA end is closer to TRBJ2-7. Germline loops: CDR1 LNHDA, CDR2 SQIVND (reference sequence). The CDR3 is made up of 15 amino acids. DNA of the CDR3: TGTGCCAGTAGTGCCGGGACTAGCGGGAGAAACGAGCAGTACTTC. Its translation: CASSAGTSGRNEQYF.

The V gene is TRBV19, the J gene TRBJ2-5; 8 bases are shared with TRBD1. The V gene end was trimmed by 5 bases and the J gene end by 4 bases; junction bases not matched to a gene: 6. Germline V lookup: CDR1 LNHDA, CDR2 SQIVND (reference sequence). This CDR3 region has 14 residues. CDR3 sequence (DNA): TGTGCCAGTAGTCCAGGGACAGGCGGAGAGACCCAGTACTTC. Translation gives CASSPGTGGETQYF.

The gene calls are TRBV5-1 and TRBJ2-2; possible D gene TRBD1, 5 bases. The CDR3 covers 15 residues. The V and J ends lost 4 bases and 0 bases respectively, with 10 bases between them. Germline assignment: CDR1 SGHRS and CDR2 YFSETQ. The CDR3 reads CASSLDNANTGELFF. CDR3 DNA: TGCGCCAGCAGCCTGGACAACGCGAACACCGGGGAGCTGTTTTTT.

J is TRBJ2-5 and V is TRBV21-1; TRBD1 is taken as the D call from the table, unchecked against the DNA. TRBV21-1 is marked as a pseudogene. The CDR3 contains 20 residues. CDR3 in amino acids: CASSKCVGGGQGGCQETQYF. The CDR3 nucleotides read TGTGCCAGCAGCAAGTGTGTAGGAGGGGGACAGGGGGGTTGTCAAGAGACCCAGTACTTC.

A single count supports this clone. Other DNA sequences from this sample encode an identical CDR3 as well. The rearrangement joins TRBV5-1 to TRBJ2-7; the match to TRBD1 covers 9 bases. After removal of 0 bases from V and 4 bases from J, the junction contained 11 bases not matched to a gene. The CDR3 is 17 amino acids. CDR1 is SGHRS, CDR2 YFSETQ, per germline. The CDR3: CASSLAEFWTGAYEQYF. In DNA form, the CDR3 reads TGCGCCAGCAGCTTGGCCGAATTCTGGACAGGGGCATACGAGCAGTACTTC.

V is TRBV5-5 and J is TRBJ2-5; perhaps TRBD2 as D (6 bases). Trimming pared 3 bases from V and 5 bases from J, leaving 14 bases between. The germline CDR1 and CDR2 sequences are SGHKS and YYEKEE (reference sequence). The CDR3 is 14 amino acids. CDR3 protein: CASSSRGLSETQYF. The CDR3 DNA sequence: TGTGCCAGCAGCTCGCGGGGACTCTCCGAGACCCAGTACTTC.

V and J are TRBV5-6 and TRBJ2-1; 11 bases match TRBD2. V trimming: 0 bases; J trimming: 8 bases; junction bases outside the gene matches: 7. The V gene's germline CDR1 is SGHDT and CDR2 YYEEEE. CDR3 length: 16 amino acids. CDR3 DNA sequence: TGTGCCAGCAGCTTGGGGGGCCTAGCGGGAGGCGATGAGCAGTTCTTC. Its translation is CASSLGGLAGGDEQFF.

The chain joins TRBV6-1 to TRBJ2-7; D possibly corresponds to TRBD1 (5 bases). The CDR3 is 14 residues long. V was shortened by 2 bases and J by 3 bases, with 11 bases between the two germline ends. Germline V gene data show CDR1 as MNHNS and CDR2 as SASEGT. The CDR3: CASSENGQFYEQYF. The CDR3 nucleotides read TGTGCCAGCAGTGAAAACGGACAATTCTACGAGCAGTACTTC.

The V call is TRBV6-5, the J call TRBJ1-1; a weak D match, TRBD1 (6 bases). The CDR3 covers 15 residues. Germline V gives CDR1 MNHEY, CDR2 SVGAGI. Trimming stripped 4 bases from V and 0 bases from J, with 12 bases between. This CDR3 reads CASSFMRGMNTEAFF. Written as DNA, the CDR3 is TGTGCCAGCAGTTTTATGAGGGGGATGAACACTGAAGCTTTCTTT.

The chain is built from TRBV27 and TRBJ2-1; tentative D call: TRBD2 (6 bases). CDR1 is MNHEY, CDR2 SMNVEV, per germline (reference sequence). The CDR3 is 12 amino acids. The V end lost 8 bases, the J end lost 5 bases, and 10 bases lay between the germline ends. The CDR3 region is CASGTDNNEQFF. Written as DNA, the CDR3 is TGTGCCAGCGGGACTGACAACAATGAGCAGTTCTTC.